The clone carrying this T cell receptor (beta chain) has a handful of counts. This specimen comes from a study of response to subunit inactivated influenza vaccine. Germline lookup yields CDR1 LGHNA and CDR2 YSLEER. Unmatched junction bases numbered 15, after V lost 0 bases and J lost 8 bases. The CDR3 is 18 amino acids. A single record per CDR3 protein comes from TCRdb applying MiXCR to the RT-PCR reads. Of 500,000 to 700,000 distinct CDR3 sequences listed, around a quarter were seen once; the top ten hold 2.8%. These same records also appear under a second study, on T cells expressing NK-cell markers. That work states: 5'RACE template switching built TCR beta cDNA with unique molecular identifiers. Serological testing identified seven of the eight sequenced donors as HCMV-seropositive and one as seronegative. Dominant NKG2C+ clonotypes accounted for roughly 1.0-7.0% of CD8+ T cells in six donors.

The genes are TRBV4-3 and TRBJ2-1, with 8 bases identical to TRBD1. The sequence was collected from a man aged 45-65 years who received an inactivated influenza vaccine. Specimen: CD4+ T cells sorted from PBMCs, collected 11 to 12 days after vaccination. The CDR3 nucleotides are TGCGCCAGCAGCCAAGATCTAGTACGGACAGGGATCCTCCATGAGCAGTTCTTC. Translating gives CASSQDLVRTGILHEQFF.